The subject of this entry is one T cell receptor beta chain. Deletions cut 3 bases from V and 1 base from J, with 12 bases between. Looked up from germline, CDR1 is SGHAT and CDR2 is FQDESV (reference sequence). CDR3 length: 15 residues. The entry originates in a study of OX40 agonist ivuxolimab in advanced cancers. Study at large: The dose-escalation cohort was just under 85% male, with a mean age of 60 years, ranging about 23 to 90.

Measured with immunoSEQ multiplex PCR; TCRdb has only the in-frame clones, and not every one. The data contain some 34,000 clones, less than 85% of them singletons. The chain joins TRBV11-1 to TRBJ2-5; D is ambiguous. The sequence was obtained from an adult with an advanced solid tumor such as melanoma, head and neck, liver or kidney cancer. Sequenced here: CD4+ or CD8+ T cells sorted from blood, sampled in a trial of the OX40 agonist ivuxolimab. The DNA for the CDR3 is TGTGCCAGCAGCTTGGACCTCGGTTTCCAAGAGACCCAGTACTTC. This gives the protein CASSLDLGFQETQYF.